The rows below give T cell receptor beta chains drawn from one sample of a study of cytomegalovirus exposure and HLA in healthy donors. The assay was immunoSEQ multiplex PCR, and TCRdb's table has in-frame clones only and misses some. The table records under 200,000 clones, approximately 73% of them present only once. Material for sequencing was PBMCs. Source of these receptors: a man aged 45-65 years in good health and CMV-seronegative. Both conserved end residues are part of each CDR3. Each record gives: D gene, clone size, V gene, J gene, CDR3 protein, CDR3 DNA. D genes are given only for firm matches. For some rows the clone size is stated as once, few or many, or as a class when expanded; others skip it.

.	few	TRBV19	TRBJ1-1	CASSGGTVNTEAFF	TGTGCCAGTAGTGGTGGGACTGTGAACACTGAAGCTTTCTTT
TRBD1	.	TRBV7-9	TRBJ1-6	CASSLNRGMPYNSPLHF	TGTGCCAGCAGCCTGAACAGGGGGATGCCCTATAATTCACCCCTCCACTTT
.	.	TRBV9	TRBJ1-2	CASSVDRQNGYTF	TGTGCCAGCAGCGTAGATCGACAAAATGGCTACACCTTC
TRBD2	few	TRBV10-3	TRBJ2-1	CAISESLGSSGTYNEQFF	TGTGCCATCAGTGAGTCGTTGGGGTCTAGCGGGACATACAATGAGCAGTTCTTC
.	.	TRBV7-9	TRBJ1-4	CASSDADRPTNEKLFF	TGTGCCAGCAGCGACGCGGACAGACCAACTAATGAAAAACTGTTTTTT
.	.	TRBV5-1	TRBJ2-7	CASSALQGTYEQYF	TGCGCCAGCAGCGCCCTACAGGGGACTTACGAGCAGTACTTC
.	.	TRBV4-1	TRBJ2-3	CASSHDPKGQGGFGDTQYF	TGCGCCAGCAGCCATGACCCCAAAGGACAGGGAGGGTTTGGAGATACGCAGTATTTT
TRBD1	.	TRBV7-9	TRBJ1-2	CASSNRQGTLNYGYTF	TGTGCCAGCAGCAACAGACAGGGGACCCTCAACTATGGCTACACCTTC
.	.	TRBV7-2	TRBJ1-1	CASSLLSGDLSTEAFF	TGTGCCAGCAGCTTACTTTCGGGGGATCTTTCCACTGAAGCTTTCTTT
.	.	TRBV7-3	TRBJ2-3	CASSAGGAPSDTQYF	TGTGCCAGCTCCGCTGGGGGGGCCCCCTCAGATACGCAGTATTTT
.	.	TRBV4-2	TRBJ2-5	CASSQEGVRPETQYF	TGTGCCAGCAGCCAAGAGGGAGTGCGGCCAGAGACCCAGTACTTC
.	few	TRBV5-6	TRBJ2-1	CASSLDETDYNEQFF	TGTGCCAGCAGCTTGGACGAGACTGACTACAATGAGCAGTTCTTC
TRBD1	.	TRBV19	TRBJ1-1	CASRGRDRGANTEAFF	TGTGCCAGTAGGGGCCGGGACAGGGGGGCGAACACTGAAGCTTTCTTT
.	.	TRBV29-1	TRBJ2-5	CSVDQGGETQYF	TGCAGCGTTGATCAGGGTGGAGAGACCCAGTACTTC
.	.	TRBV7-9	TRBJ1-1	CASSPFRTESTEAFF	TGTGCCAGCAGCCCCTTCCGGACAGAGAGCACTGAAGCTTTCTTT
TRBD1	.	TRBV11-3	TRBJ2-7	CASSFEGAEQYF	TGTGCCAGCAGCTTTGAGGGGGCCGAGCAGTACTTC
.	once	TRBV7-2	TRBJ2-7	CASSHGSTGYEQYF	TGTGCCAGCAGCCATGGATCTACGGGGTACGAGCAGTACTTC
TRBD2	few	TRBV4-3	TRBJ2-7	CASSQDRAASGVYEQYF	TGCGCCAGCAGCCAAGATCGCGCGGCTAGCGGGGTTTACGAGCAGTACTTC
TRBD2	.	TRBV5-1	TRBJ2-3	CASSQGRGLGAGDTQYF	TGCGCCAGCAGCCAAGGCCGGGGACTAGGGGCCGGGGATACGCAGTATTTT
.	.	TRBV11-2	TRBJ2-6	CASSLLKSAGANVLTF	TGTGCCAGCAGCTTATTAAAGAGCGCTGGGGCCAACGTCCTGACTTTC